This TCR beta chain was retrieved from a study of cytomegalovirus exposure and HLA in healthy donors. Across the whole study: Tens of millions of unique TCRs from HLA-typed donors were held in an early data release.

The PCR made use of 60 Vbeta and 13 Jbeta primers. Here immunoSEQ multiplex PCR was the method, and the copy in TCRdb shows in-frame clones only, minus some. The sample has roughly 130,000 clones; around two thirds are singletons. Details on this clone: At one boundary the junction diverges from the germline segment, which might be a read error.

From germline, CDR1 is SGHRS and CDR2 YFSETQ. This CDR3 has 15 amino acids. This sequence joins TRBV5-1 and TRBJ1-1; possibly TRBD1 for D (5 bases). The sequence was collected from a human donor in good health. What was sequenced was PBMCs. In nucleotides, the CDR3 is TGCGCCAACAGCTTAGAAGGGGTCCTGAACACTGAAGCTTTCTTT. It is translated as CANSLEGVLNTEAFF.